A selection of T cell receptor beta chains follows, all from one sample in a study of blood T cell repertoires in COVID-19. Produced via immunoSEQ multiplex PCR; TCRdb's table is partial and in-frame only. The sample lists approximately 250,000 clones, over 75% seen once, with 2.5% to 3.5% in the top ten. The sample consisted of PBMCs or T cells enriched from blood (not recorded which). Receptor source: a woman aged 40 to 50 who had been exposed to COVID-19. The CDR3 runs from the conserved cysteine through the conserved F or W. A D gene is named only where the DNA matches it firmly. Some rows have no size entry. The others give once, few or many, or a class for an expanded clone.

V gene	D gene	clone size	J gene	CDR3 protein	CDR3 DNA
TRBV7-9	-	-	TRBJ2-3	CASSPRLLGTDTQYF	TGTGCCAGCAGCCCCCGGCTACTAGGCACAGATACGCAGTATTTT
TRBV6-6	TRBD1	-	TRBJ2-3	CASRSDRVDTQYF	TGTGCCAGCAGATCGGACAGGGTGGATACGCAGTATTTT
TRBV5-1	-	-	TRBJ2-7	CASSLYASGVKYEQYF	TGCGCCAGCAGCTTGTATGCCTCAGGGGTGAAGTACGAGCAGTACTTC
TRBV12-5	-	-	TRBJ1-1	CATIRGNQMNTEAFF	TGTGCTACCATTCGGGGTAATCAAATGAACACTGAAGCTTTCTTT
TRBV20-1	TRBD2	-	TRBJ2-1	CSASAFQREYNEQFF	TGCAGTGCTAGTGCGTTCCAGCGGGAATACAATGAGCAGTTCTTC
TRBV2	TRBD1	few	TRBJ1-2	CASRGQDRAYGYTF	TGTGCCAGCAGGGGCCAGGACAGGGCCTATGGCTACACCTTC
TRBV19	-	-	TRBJ1-1	CASSTHAEAFF	TGTGCCAGTAGCACCCACGCGGAAGCTTTCTTT
TRBV7-2	-	-	TRBJ1-1	CASSPSSRVEAFF	TGTGCCAGCAGCCCCTCATCGAGGGTGGAAGCTTTCTTT
TRBV30	-	-	TRBJ1-1	CAWSVEEGRSAFF	TGTGCCTGGAGTGTTGAGGAGGGGCGGTCAGCTTTCTTT
TRBV12-3/TRBV12-4	-	-	TRBJ1-5	CASTGSNQPQHF	TGTGCCAGCACGGGTAGCAATCAGCCCCAGCATTTT
TRBV5-4	-	-	TRBJ1-6	CASSLVAGDNSPLHF	TGTGCCAGCAGCTTGGTGGCAGGCGACAATTCACCCCTCCACTTT
TRBV7-8	-	-	TRBJ2-7	CASSWVRGSYSEQYF	TGTGCCAGCAGCTGGGTTCGCGGGTCCTACTCAGAGCAGTACTTC
TRBV3-1/TRBV3-2	TRBD2	-	TRBJ2-3	CASSHISAGGSTDTQYF	TGTGCCAGCAGCCATATTTCAGCGGGAGGTAGCACAGATACGCAGTATTTT
TRBV5-1	TRBD2	few	TRBJ2-5	CASSPGLAGAQETQYF	TGTGCCAGCAGCCCCGGGCTAGCGGGAGCTCAAGAGACCCAGTACTTC
TRBV6-1	TRBD1	once	TRBJ1-1	CASSEARLWAGGFDTEAFF	TGTGCCAGCAGTGAAGCCCGTCTCTGGGCAGGGGGCTTCGACACTGAAGCTTTCTTT
TRBV7-9	-	-	TRBJ1-2	CASSLSGGNYGYTF	TGTGCCAGCAGCTTATCCGGGGGAAACTATGGCTACACCTTC
TRBV6-1	TRBD2	-	TRBJ2-3	CASSEYTVWGGRRDTQYF	TGTGCCAGCAGTGAGTACACAGTTTGGGGGGGTAGGAGAGATACGCAGTATTTT
TRBV7-2	TRBD1	-	TRBJ2-5	CASSLLGTGRETQYF	TGTGCCAGCAGCTTATTGGGGACAGGGAGGGAGACCCAGTACTTC
TRBV7-2	-	-	TRBJ1-1	CASSRSGNTEAFF	TGTGCCAGCAGCCGCTCGGGGAACACTGAAGCTTTCTTT
TRBV15	TRBD1	-	TRBJ1-2	CATSKGQGTYGYTF	TGTGCCACCAGCAAGGGACAGGGGACCTATGGCTACACCTTC
TRBV7-9	-	-	TRBJ2-7	CASSRTPTYEQYF	TGTGCCAGCAGCCGGACACCCACCTACGAGCAGTACTTC
TRBV7-2	TRBD2	-	TRBJ2-1	CASSQKVGGASYNEQFF	TGTGCCAGCAGCCAAAAGGTCGGGGGGGCCTCCTACAATGAGCAGTTCTTC
TRBV6-2/TRBV6-3	-	-	TRBJ2-2	CASSPEFAGELFF	TGTGCCAGCAGCCCGGAGTTTGCCGGGGAGCTGTTTTTT
TRBV5-1	-	few	TRBJ1-3	CASQQGASSGNTIYF	TGCGCCAGCCAACAGGGTGCCTCCTCTGGAAACACCATATATTTT
TRBV19	TRBD2	-	TRBJ2-5	CASSIGLAGETQYF	TGTGCCAGTAGTATAGGACTAGCGGGAGAGACCCAGTACTTC
TRBV5-8	-	-	TRBJ2-7	CASSRRGQAYEQYF	TGTGCCAGCAGCAGGCGGGGGCAGGCCTACGAGCAGTACTTC
TRBV3-1/TRBV3-2	TRBD2	-	TRBJ2-5	CASSQVTSGRGGETQYF	TGTGCCAGCAGCCAAGTCACTAGCGGGAGGGGTGGAGAGACCCAGTACTTC
TRBV6-4	-	few	TRBJ2-6	CASSDQGGSGANVLTF	TGTGCCAGCAGTGACCAGGGAGGCTCTGGGGCCAACGTCCTGACTTTC